Listed here is a single TCR beta chain. Repertoires were generated with immunoSEQ multiplex PCR, while TCRdb's copy carries only in-frame clones and drops some. The table shows over 200,000 clones, with about 85% occurring only once. The data were taken from a study of blood T cell repertoires in COVID-19. Study as a whole: PBMCs, B-cell-depleted T cells, or T cells were the source of the cDNA or gDNA that made up the material.

The CDR3 runs to 16 residues. V lost 5 bases to trimming and J lost 2 bases; unmatched junction nucleotides: 4. Germline V gene lookup returns CDR1 SGHRS and CDR2 YFSETQ. Material for sequencing was peripheral blood. The chain has TRBV5-1 and TRBJ2-7; the match to TRBD2 covers 16 bases. The receptor was isolated from a woman aged 18-29 years who had recovered from COVID-19. CDR3 coding DNA: TGCGCCAGCAGTGCCGGGACTAGCGGGAGGGCCTACGAGCAGTACTTC. Its translation is CASSAGTSGRAYEQYF.